The rows below give T cell receptor beta chains drawn from one sample of a study of shared clonotypes between healthy human individuals. Profiling relied on immunoSEQ multiplex PCR, and the TCRdb table lists in-frame clones only, not all of them. The table has some 1.4 million clones, around 97% seen once. The material sequenced was naive CD4+ T cells sorted from blood. All receptors come from a man aged 30 to 45 in good health. CDR3s include the opening cysteine and the closing phenylalanine or tryptophan. The D gene is left open where the match is weak.

cdr3_nt	cdr3_aa	d_call	v_call	j_call
TGTGCCAGCAGTTTATCCCCGGCGGACACTGAAGCTTTCTTT	CASSLSPADTEAFF	.	TRBV27	TRBJ1-1
TGTGCCAGCAGCAAAGGTCCAGGGACTAGCGGGATCAATGAGCAGTTCTTC	CASSKGPGTSGINEQFF	.	TRBV21-1	TRBJ2-1
TGTGCCAGCAGCTTAGATCGGGGCCTGGGGGAGTTCTTC	CASSLDRGLGEFF	.	TRBV11-2	TRBJ2-1
TGTGCCAGCAGCTTAGGACTAGCGGGAGAATACGAGCAGTACTTC	CASSLGLAGEYEQYF	TRBD2	TRBV7-2	TRBJ2-7
TGCGCCAGCAGCCGGACCGGGACAGAGTACAATGAGCAGTTCTTC	CASSRTGTEYNEQFF	TRBD1	TRBV5-1	TRBJ2-1
TGTGCCAGCAGGCGGGCGGGCACTGAAGCTTTCTTT	CASRRAGTEAFF	.	TRBV2	TRBJ1-1
TGCGCCAGCAGCCAAGATGAGAGGGAACGGGTCTACGAGCAGTACTTC	CASSQDERERVYEQYF	.	TRBV4-3	TRBJ2-7
TGTGCCAGCAGCTTAGTACCGGAATTCCCCTACGAGCAGTACTTC	CASSLVPEFPYEQYF	.	TRBV7-2	TRBJ2-7
TGTGCCAGCTCAAATGGACAGGCTGGGCACTTC	CASSNGQAGHF	TRBD1	TRBV18	TRBJ2-7
TGTGCCAGCAGTGTGGGACAAAACAATGAGCAGTTCTTC	CASSVGQNNEQFF	.	TRBV6-1	TRBJ2-1
TGTGCCAGCAGCCCAATGGAGACCCAGTACTTC	CASSPMETQYF	.	TRBV7-8	TRBJ2-5
TGTGCCAGCAGCTTGTCACATACGCAGTATTTT	CASSLSHTQYF	.	TRBV5-5	TRBJ2-3